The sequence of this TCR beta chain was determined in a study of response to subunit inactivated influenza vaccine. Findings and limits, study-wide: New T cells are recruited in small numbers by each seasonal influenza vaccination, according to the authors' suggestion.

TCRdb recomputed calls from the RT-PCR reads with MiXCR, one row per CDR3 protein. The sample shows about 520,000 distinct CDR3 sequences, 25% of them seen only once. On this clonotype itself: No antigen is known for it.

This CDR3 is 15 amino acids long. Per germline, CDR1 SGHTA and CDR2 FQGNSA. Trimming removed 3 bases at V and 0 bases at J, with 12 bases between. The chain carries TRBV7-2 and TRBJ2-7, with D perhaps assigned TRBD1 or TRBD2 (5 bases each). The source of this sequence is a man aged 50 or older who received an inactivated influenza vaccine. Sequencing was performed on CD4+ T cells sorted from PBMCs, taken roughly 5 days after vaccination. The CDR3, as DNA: TGTGCCAGCAGCTTTACAGGACTTCACTCCTACGAGCAGTACTTC. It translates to CASSFTGLHSYEQYF.